This T cell receptor (beta chain) was observed in a study of T cell responses to AZD1222 COVID-19 vaccine. This CDR3 region has 14 residues. Germline V CDR1 and CDR2: SGDLS, YYNGEE. Some clones are missing from TCRdb's copy, which holds only in-frame ones; the method was immunoSEQ multiplex PCR. Among about 85,000 clones listed, around 90% were seen once. Study-wide results and caveats: No day 14 peak samples; only post-peak repertoires were characterized. Baseline seropositivity occurred in only a handful of AZD1222 recipients. A rise in Spike-specific TCR breadth and depth followed two AZD1222 doses. Reports indicate that nearly half of spike-specific TCRs are directed at unmutated variant regions.

For this clone: Its specificity is not known. Compared with germline, one end of the junction differs, possibly owing to a read error.

The V and J genes are TRBV9 and TRBJ2-4; the D gene is possibly TRBD1 (6 bases). Sequences were derived from peripheral blood, sampled on day 0 of MenACWY control vaccination. The source of this sequence is an adult in good health. Here the CDR3 DNA reads TGTGCCAGCAGCGTAGGGACAGCCGAAAACATTCAGTACTTC. Its protein is CASSVGTAENIQYF.